Listed here is a single T cell receptor (beta chain). Its specificity is not known. Repertoires were generated with immunoSEQ multiplex PCR, while TCRdb's copy carries only in-frame clones and drops some. This sample yields some 160,000 clones, of which about 91% are seen a single time; approximately 4.7% belongs to the top ten. The data stem from a study of T cell responses to AZD1222 COVID-19 vaccine. Whole-study findings and limits: Spike-specific TCR repertoires showed rising breadth and depth after two AZD1222 doses. Seropositivity was recorded at baseline in only a handful of AZD1222 recipients.

Trimming at V came to 6 bases and at J to 0 bases, leaving 6 bases not matched to a gene. This CDR3 contains 16 residues. CDR1 MNHEY and CDR2 SMNVEV come from the germline V gene (reference sequence). Sequenced material: peripheral blood, taken on day 0 of AZD1222 vaccination. The TCR originated in an adult in good health. The rearrangement uses TRBV27 and TRBJ2-2, with 8 bases that match TRBD2. The CDR3 DNA reads as TGTGCCAGCAGGGCTCTAGCGGGTACGAACACCGGGGAGCTGTTTTTT. Translating it yields CASRALAGTNTGELFF.